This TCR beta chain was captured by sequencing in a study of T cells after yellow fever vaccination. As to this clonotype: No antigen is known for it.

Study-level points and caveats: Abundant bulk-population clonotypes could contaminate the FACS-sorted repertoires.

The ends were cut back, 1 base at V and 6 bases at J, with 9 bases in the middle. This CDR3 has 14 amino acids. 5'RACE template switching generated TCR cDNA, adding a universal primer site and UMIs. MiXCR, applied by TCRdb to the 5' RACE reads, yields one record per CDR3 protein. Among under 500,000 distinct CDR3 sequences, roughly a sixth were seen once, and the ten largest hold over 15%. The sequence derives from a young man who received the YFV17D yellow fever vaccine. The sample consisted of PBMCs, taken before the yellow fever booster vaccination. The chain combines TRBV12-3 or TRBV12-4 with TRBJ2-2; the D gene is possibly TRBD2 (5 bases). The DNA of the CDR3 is TGTGCCAGCAGTTTAGGCGGGCACGCCGGGGAGCTGTTTTTT. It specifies CASSLGGHAGELFF.